This T cell receptor beta chain is from a study of radiotherapy plus CTLA-4 blockade in lung cancer. On the study more broadly: Objective response was observed in around a sixth of patients, and disease control in less than 35%. Findings of the study overall: In blood, TCR clones derived from the tumor expanded after radiotherapy plus ipilimumab. Reports state that early shifts in blood T cell clones, with interferon-beta, best predicted response.

Ipilimumab CTLA-4 blockade and focal radiation were given to patients with chemo-refractory metastatic non-small-cell lung cancer. CDR3 length: 16 residues. V was shortened by 0 bases and J by 7 bases, with 17 bases between the two germline ends. The V gene's germline CDR1 is SGHRS and CDR2 YFSETQ. The assay was immunoSEQ multiplex PCR, and TCRdb's table has in-frame clones only and misses some. The sample yields tens of thousands of clones, 79% seen once. A word on this clone: Its antigen is unidentified.

Sequenced material: peripheral blood, taken from a patient treated with radiotherapy plus ipilimumab. The chain employs TRBV5-1 and TRBJ2-1; weak D call: TRBD2 (6 bases). The TCR comes from a human donor with non-small cell lung cancer who had a complete response to radiotherapy plus ipilimumab. The CDR3 coding sequence is TGCGCCAGCAGCTTGGAGCCGGGTCTCGGAGGGAATGAGCAGTTCTTC. Its translation is CASSLEPGLGGNEQFF.